This T cell receptor (beta chain) was sequenced in a study of cytomegalovirus exposure and HLA in healthy donors (dated by TCRdb to the late 2010s). Study-wide context: An earlier analysis of 587 of the donors reported approximately 270 Gb of sequence data and 100 million to 130 million unique TCR beta sequences from 150 million to 200 million T cells. An early release that covered some 640 HLA-typed donors contained around 300 gigabases of sequencing data and approximately 85 million unique TCR sequences. Of the 398 genotyped donors, roughly 80% fell in the genetic ancestry cluster associated with self-reported Caucasian donors. The aim of the study was to test whether cataloging public T cell receptors could identify signatures of past pathogen exposure. The study profiled the T cell repertoires of hundreds of subjects by immunosequencing and related them to cytomegalovirus serostatus. A separate validation cohort of more than 100 different subjects was used in addition to the roughly 670-subject first cohort. High-throughput TCR immunosequencing, statistical association of individual TCRs with disease status, and machine learning were combined to predict cytomegalovirus infection status. To study patterns of TCR occurrence, a later analysis re-analyzed previously published TCR beta repertoires from under 750 donors and added high-resolution HLA genotyping. Rather than using new phenotypic data, the later analysis identified candidate immune exposures from TCR beta sequences and from how often those sequences occurred across donors. To decide whether each TCR beta V gene segment behaved as functional or pseudogenic, an earlier analysis of approximately 590 of the donors relied on high-throughput TCR beta sequencing. Donor age, sex, ethnicity and CMV serostatus were compiled together with the repertoire data. Genome-wide SNP genotypes for about 65% of the roughly 670 donors were used in a later genetic analysis, which treated that subset as a discovery cohort. All discovery cohort repertoires had been generated on a single sequencing platform. Class I and class II HLA loci were covered by the typing at four-digit resolution. The number of typed donors differed by locus: about 620-640 for A, B, C, DRB1 and DQB1; some 540 for DQA1; around 580 for DPA1; and around 470 for DPB1. Four to six DR-DQ haplotypes were handled as single units for association and clustering, since linkage in the cohort was strong. Across approximately 400 genotyped donors of the cohort, an average of about 240,000 unique TCR beta nucleotide sequences per donor were sequenced, and 15% to 20% of those sequences were non-productive.

Preparation of the library involved the immunoSEQ multiplex PCR assay. A mixture of 60 forward primers for TCR Vbeta segments and 13 reverse primers for TCR Jbeta segments was used in the multiplex PCR. The CDR3 region of rearranged TCR beta genes was amplified from genomic DNA with a multiplex PCR assay. The amplified TCR beta libraries were sequenced on the Illumina HiSeq System as 87-base-pair reads. Under the source paper's analysis protocol: A later analysis counted 65 million to 90 million unique TCR beta chains across the 650 to 800 repertoires, and some 11 million of these chains were shared by at least two donors. To remove PCR and sequencing errors, raw reads were error-corrected and collapsed into unique sequences using a nearest-neighbor algorithm that merged closely related sequences. V, D and J gene segments were assigned by aligning CDR3 sequences to IMGT reference sequences. For a sequence to be retained, a match of at least six nucleotides was required to both a V gene segment and a J gene segment. Rearrangements were called productive when the CDR3 lacked stop codons and stayed in frame with V and J; all others were non-productive. CDR3 was defined by IMGT convention, running from the second conserved V-encoded cysteine to the conserved J-encoded phenylalanine. The earlier analysis of about 620 of the donors excluded sequences that lacked an unambiguous match to a single V gene segment. An earlier analysis of 587 of the donors called V segments functional above 56.7% productive rearrangements and segregating when the between-donor standard deviation exceeded 5%. A statistical classification framework was built to diagnose cytomegalovirus status from the catalog of TCR beta chain sequences. In a later analysis, TCR nucleotide sequences were compared against IMGT/GENE-DB human TR gene sequences so that V and J genes could be assigned. Using the TCRdist pipeline, a later analysis assigned CDR3 sequences along with most-parsimonious VDJ recombination scenarios. A later analysis defined each TCR beta chain by its CDR3 amino acid sequence plus V-gene family, and excluded reads lacking a unique V-gene family. A later analysis removed 550 to 700 highly shared, low-generation-probability nucleotide sequences to deal with suspected cross-contamination and a sequencing artifact. A later analysis calculated a clonal expansion index for each public chain from normalized within-repertoire ranks of inferred template counts. A later analysis computed generation probabilities with a VDJ recombination model fitted to out-of-frame rearrangements, and checked the results against IGoR. In a later analysis, TCR-TCR, TCR-HLA and TCR-CMV co-occurrence was scored with hypergeometric tests, and a repertoire-size bias correction was applied to TCR pairs. In a later analysis, false discovery rates were estimated by permuting HLA or CMV assignments 20 times. A later analysis grouped co-occurring TCRs with DBSCAN, adding TCRdist sequence similarity when clustering within HLA-allele-positive subsets. Co-occurrence clustering excluded repertoires with fewer than 30,000 or more than 120,000 public chains, plus five with anomalous nucleotide sharing. In its TCRdb copy, this immuneACCESS table keeps in-frame sequences only and misses some clones. Where compared with another copy, unresolved V genes explain less than half of these, and the others have no known cause. Clone size and V and J calls were adopted from that table, with D and trimming inferred from the DNA. The sample table records 130,000 to 150,000 clones; approximately 73% of these occur just once. The top ten clones comprise 1.3% of the sample.

The cohort consisted of 650 to 700 healthy bone marrow donors. All cohort members were sampled while nominally healthy, although unrecorded immune exposures were likely present. The donor was CMV seronegative and belonged to the group of over 300 seronegative cohort members. A peripheral blood sample was provided by each donor, and peripheral blood mononuclear cells were used for TCR beta sequencing. The Qiagen DNeasy Blood Extraction Kit was used to extract genomic DNA from the blood cell samples. Worth noting for this clone: Its antigen is unknown. No quality values exist for individual bases; no much larger clone is one base distant.

According to the germline V gene, CDR1 reads SGHVS and CDR2 reads FQNEAQ. Trimming costs V 6 bases and J 0 bases, and their ends lie 15 bases apart. There are 16 amino acids in the CDR3, from cysteine to phenylalanine inclusive. Just CDR3 DNA is preserved here, 48 bases in frame from base 1. Summary of the overall study and its limitations: The presence/absence analyses assumed that sequencing depth was roughly uniform across donors, and that assumption may not be true. When HLA alleles, especially DR and DQ, strongly co-occurred, attributing TCR associations to individual alleles was difficult. The only immune exposure information available for the cohort was CMV serostatus. Broadly in line with IMGT annotations, most TCR beta V segments showed up in productive rearrangements about 90% or about 30% of the time in an earlier analysis of 587 of the donors. The classifier was reported to diagnose cytomegalovirus status with high specificity and sensitivity in both the original cohort and the validation cohort. A later genetic analysis reported fewer N-insertions in productive TCRs among donors in an Asian-associated ancestry cluster than the roughly 700-donor mean. A later genetic analysis associated a missense DCLRE1C variant with V-gene and J-gene trimming of TCR beta chains, and an independent cohort replicated the association. A further reported finding was that TCR beta sequences accurately predicted the HLA-A and HLA-B alleles for most subjects in the first cohort. Most CMV-associated TCR beta chains appeared to be HLA-restricted in a later analysis, and the HLA associations seemed to be driven largely by CMV exposure. A group of highly shared sequence variants was considered likely to be a technical artifact of the sequencing pipeline. Because counts were too low, 15 or so rarely observed V segments, including chromosome 9 orphons, were excluded from the earlier analysis of some 540 of the donors. In this cohort, only TCR beta chains were sequenced, and detectable features were limited by the absence of alpha or paired-chain data. Because HLA typing was missing for some donors at each locus, association tests included only the typed subset. A total of fewer than 200 TCR beta chains were listed by the study as associated with cytomegalovirus. The 87-base-pair reads could not distinguish some IMGT-functional V segments, including TRBV6-2 and TRBV6-3, so those segments were excluded. While some public TCRs were present in many individuals, most TCR sequences turned up only very rarely across donors. In a later analysis, several top co-occurrence clusters were reported to appear linked to parvovirus B19, influenza, CMV and Epstein-Barr virus. In a later analysis, the rate of TCR association differed among HLA loci, with DRB1 alleles having the most associated TCRs and HLA-C alleles having the fewest. Linkage disequilibrium might explain the correlated functional status among segregating V segments, but an unknown experimental factor could not be ruled out. In a later analysis, 15,000 to 20,000 TCR beta sequences were associated with specific HLA alleles at a false discovery rate of 0.05. The authors suggested that the approach could potentially be extended to other disease states and immunological phenotypes. Compared with equally common non-associated chains, HLA-associated TCR beta chains in a later analysis were more clonally expanded and had lower generation probabilities. In vitro tests confirmed that a few of the cytomegalovirus-associated TCR beta chains recognize cytomegalovirus antigens.

Sequencing input: PBMCs. Recombination linked TRBV7-8 to TRBJ1-3; TRBD1 is perhaps the D gene, given 5 matching bases. The source is a woman aged 40 to 49 in good health and CMV-seronegative. The nucleotide sequence is TGTGCCAGCAGTTGGGACGGGAGCCCCTCTGGAAACACCATATATTTT. Translated, it reads CASSWDGSPSGNTIYF.